Presented here are 14 T cell receptor beta chains from one specimen sequenced in a study of control samples from healthy donors and cancer patients (dated by TCRdb to the early 2020s). Libraries were built with the immunoSEQ multiplex PCR assay. TCRdb took over this immuneACCESS table, retaining in-frame rearrangements with V and J assigned. Such tables are incomplete; in checked studies, under half of the missing clones stem from an unresolved V gene, and the remainder is unexplained. The sample table shows tens of thousands of clones, and approximately 87% are seen once. The top ten constitute about 50% of the sample. Material for sequencing was blood. All receptors derive from a man in his 60s in good health.

The V call is TRBV6-5, the J call TRBJ1-1, with a weak D call TRBD1 (5 bases). Germline V gene lookup returns CDR1 MNHEY and CDR2 SVGAGI. This CDR3 is 15 amino acids long. The V end was cut by 0 bases, the J end by 0 bases, with 8 bases between. CDR3 amino acids: CASSYSGGVNTEAFF. DNA of the CDR3: TGTGCCAGCAGTTACTCCGGGGGGGTGAACACTGAAGCTTTCTTT.

J is TRBJ1-1 and V is TRBV10-3; 12 bases fit TRBD1. Germline loops: CDR1 ENHRY, CDR2 SYGVKD. Losses at the gene ends were 11 bases for V and 7 bases for J; bases not matched to a gene: 17. The CDR3 runs to 16 residues. As DNA, the CDR3 is TGTGCCGCCTCCTCCGGGACAGGGGGCGCAGTAATTGAAGCTTTCTTT. It translates to CAASSGTGGAVIEAFF.

The gene calls are TRBV18 and TRBJ1-1; perhaps TRBD1 as D (6 bases). The CDR3 sequence is 14 residues long. The germline V gene has CDR1 KGHSH and CDR2 LQKENI. V gave up 0 bases and J gave up 5 bases, with 10 bases separating them. In DNA form, the CDR3 reads TGTGCCAGCTCACCACCGGGGGCACGTACTGAAGCTTTCTTT. Its protein product is CASSPPGARTEAFF.

This chain joins TRBV10-3 and TRBJ2-1; 8 bases agree with TRBD2. The CDR3 runs 14 residues. Germline CDR1 is ENHRY and CDR2 is SYGVKD. V lost 6 bases, J lost 2 bases, and 3 bases stayed unmatched. DNA for the CDR3: TGTGCCATCAGGGGCGGGGGGACCTACAATGAGCAGTTCTTC. Its protein product is CAIRGGGTYNEQFF.

This sequence joins TRBV10-2 and TRBJ1-5; D not resolved. The V end lost 6 bases, the J end lost 3 bases, and 9 bases lay between the germline ends. The CDR3 sequence is 13 residues long. CDR1 and CDR2 (germline): WSHSY, SAAADI. In DNA, the CDR3 is TGCGCCAGCAGCGGGCAGAACAATCAGCCCCAGCATTTT. It specifies CASSGQNNQPQHF.

This CDR3 is CAWSRGSNQPQHF. CDR3 in DNA: TGTGCCTGGAGTAGGGGGTCCAATCAGCCCCAGCATTTT. The chain uses TRBV30 and TRBJ1-5; D is possibly TRBD1 (6 bases). The CDR3 contains 13 residues. CDR1 and CDR2 from the germline V gene are GTSNPN and SVGIG (reference sequence). Trimming cost V 2 bases and J 3 bases, with 8 bases left between them.

The V and J genes are TRBV3-1 (or the pseudogene TRBV3-2) and TRBJ1-5, with D perhaps TRBD1 (5 bases). Deletions cut 5 bases from V and 1 base from J, with 9 bases between. CDR3 length: 14 residues. Germline loops: CDR1 LGHDT, CDR2 YNNKEL (reference sequence). CDR3 region: CASSKGASNQPQHF. The CDR3 DNA follows: TGTGCCAGCAGCAAAGGGGCGAGCAATCAGCCCCAGCATTTT.

The chain couples TRBV27 to TRBJ2-1, with unresolved D. This CDR3 comprises 11 residues. In germline, CDR1 is MNHEY, CDR2 SMNVEV (reference sequence). With 5 bases removed from V and 6 bases from J, the gap between germline ends came to 5 bases. Here the CDR3 DNA reads TGTGCCAGCAGTCTCGGCAATGAGCAGTTCTTC. It yields the protein CASSLGNEQFF.

The J gene is TRBJ1-2, the V gene TRBV7-6; D not certain. The V and J ends lost 0 bases and 6 bases respectively, with 17 bases between them. The CDR3 covers 16 residues. The V gene's germline CDR1 is SGHVS and CDR2 FNYEAQ. CDR3 amino acids: CASSLAHAGPPDGYTF. CDR3 sequence (DNA): TGTGCCAGCAGCTTAGCGCACGCCGGGCCACCGGATGGCTACACCTTC.

This clone was detected only once. This rearrangement joins TRBV12-3 or TRBV12-4 to TRBJ2-7; D unresolved. The CDR3 is 13 amino acids. Trimming pared 3 bases from V and 4 bases from J, leaving 10 bases between. Written as DNA, the CDR3 is TGTGCCAGCAGTTTTGGCGGCAGGTACGAGCAGTACTTC. This codes for CASSFGGRYEQYF.

The count of this clone is one. The V gene is TRBV6-2 or TRBV6-3, the J gene TRBJ2-7, with 9 bases fitting TRBD1. The trim removed 6 bases at V and 4 bases at J, leaving 4 bases unmatched. There are 13 residues in the CDR3. Germline CDR1 MNHEY, CDR2 SVGEGT. The CDR3 bases are TGTGCCAGCAGCGACAGGGGGTTGTACGAGCAGTACTTC. Translating it yields CASSDRGLYEQYF.

J is TRBJ2-3 and V is TRBV7-9; 9 bases line up with TRBD2. Germline values: CDR1 SEHNR, CDR2 FQNEAQ (reference sequence). The trim removed 5 bases at V and 0 bases at J, leaving 12 bases unmatched. The CDR3 runs 18 residues. The CDR3 region is CASSISGGPLPSTDTQYF. The CDR3 bases are TGTGCCAGCAGCATAAGCGGGGGGCCCTTACCGAGCACAGATACGCAGTATTTT.

This clone was counted once. This chain uses TRBV6-2 or TRBV6-3 with TRBJ1-1, with TRBD1 as a possible D gene (6 bases). The V gene's germline CDR1 is MNHEY and CDR2 SVGEGT. V gave up 4 bases and J gave up 7 bases, with 19 bases separating them. The CDR3 has 15 residues. CDR3 nucleotide sequence: TGTGCCAGCAGTTCCAAAGGGTACAGGGTTGGTGAAGCTTTCTTT. As protein: CASSSKGYRVGEAFF.

The chain has TRBV28 and TRBJ2-5, with no clear D. With 5 bases removed from V and 3 bases from J, the gap between germline ends came to 10 bases. CDR3 length: 13 amino acids. Germline CDR1 and CDR2: MDHEN and SYDVKM. CDR3 nucleotides: TGTGCCAGCAGTCCTCCGGTAGAAGAGACCCAGTACTTC. It codes for CASSPPVEETQYF.